This T cell receptor beta chain was sequenced for a study of CD8 T cells in Susac syndrome. RNA amounts of roughly 0.5 to 1 ug underwent reverse transcription with random hexamers. With immunoSEQ multiplex PCR, TCR beta CDR3 was amplified across 54 Vbeta and 13 Jbeta. TCRdb itself ran the immunoSEQ multiplex PCR reads through MiXCR, one entry per CDR3 protein. This repertoire shows 200,000 to 250,000 distinct CDR3 sequences, over 90% found once; its top ten account for 0.082%. V was clipped by 6 bases and J by 7 bases, with 19 bases between them. The CDR3 spans 14 residues. The germline CDR1 and CDR2 sequences are DFQATT and SNEGSKA (reference sequence).

This TCR derives from a human donor with multiple sclerosis. Specimen: CD4+ T cells from PBMCs. This chain connects TRBV20-1 to TRBJ2-4; D tentatively fits TRBD1 or TRBD2 (7 bases each). Here the CDR3 DNA reads TGCAGTGCAACCAAGCGGGACAGCTTGAACATTCAGTACTTC. This sequence encodes CSATKRDSLNIQYF.